The clone carrying this TCR beta chain was seen a few times. This record comes from a study of T cells after yellow fever vaccination. A 5'RACE template-switching step, the method used to make TCR cDNA, added a universal primer site and UMIs. TCRdb re-called the 5' RACE reads with MiXCR, one entry per CDR3 protein. The sample records around 360,000 distinct CDR3 sequences, around 10% being singletons. This sequence was found in a young man who received the YFV17D yellow fever vaccine. The material sequenced was PBMCs, taken on the day of the first yellow fever vaccination.

The CDR3 DNA reads as TGCGCCAGCAGTCGCCATCCTACAGGGATGAGCGGGCAGTACGTC. This gives the protein CASSRHPTGMSGQYV. The J gene is TRBJ2-7, the V gene TRBV23-1; D possibly corresponds to TRBD1 (6 bases). TRBV23-1 is sorted into the ORF group, with uncertain function. V lost 4 bases and J 9 bases, leaving 22 bases between the germline ends. CDR3 length: 15 amino acids.